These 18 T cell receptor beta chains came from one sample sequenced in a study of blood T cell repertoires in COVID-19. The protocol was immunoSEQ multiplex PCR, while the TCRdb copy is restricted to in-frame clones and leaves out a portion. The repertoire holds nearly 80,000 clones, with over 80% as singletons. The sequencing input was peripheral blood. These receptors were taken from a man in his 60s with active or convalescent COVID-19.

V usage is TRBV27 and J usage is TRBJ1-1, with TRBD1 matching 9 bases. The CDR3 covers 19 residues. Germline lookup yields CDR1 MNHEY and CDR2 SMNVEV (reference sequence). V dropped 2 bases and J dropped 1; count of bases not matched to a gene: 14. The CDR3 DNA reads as TGTGCCAGCAGTTTAAAATATTGGGACAGGGCACAACCGAACACTGAAGCTTTCTTT. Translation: CASSLKYWDRAQPNTEAFF.

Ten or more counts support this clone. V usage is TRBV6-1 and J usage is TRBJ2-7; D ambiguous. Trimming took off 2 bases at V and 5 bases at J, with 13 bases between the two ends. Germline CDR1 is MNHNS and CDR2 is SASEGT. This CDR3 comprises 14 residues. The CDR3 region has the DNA TGTGCCAGCAGTGAACGGGTCCCCCCCAACGAGCAGTACTTC. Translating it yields CASSERVPPNEQYF.

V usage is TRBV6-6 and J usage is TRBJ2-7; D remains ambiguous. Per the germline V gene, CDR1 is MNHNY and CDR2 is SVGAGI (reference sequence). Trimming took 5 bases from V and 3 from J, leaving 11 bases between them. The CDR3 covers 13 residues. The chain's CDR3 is CASSATEHYEQYF. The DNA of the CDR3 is TGTGCCAGCAGTGCTACAGAGCACTACGAGCAGTACTTC.

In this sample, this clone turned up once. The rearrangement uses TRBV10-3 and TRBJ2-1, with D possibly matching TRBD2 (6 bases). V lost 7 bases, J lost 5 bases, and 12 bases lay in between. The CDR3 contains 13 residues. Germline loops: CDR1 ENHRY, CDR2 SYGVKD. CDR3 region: CAITGAFDNEQFF. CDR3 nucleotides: TGTGCCATCACGGGAGCCTTCGACAATGAGCAGTTCTTC.

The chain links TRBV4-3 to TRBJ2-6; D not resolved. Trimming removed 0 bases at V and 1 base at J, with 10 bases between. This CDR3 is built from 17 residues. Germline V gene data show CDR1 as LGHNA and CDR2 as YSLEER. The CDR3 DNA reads TGCGCCAGCAGCCAAGATACGAGCAATTCTGGGGCCAACGTCCTGACTTTC. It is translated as CASSQDTSNSGANVLTF.

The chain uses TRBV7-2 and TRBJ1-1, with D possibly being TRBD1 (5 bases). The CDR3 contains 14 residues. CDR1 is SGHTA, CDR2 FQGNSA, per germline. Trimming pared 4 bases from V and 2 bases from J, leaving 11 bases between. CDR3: CASSWGGPNTEAFF. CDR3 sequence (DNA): TGTGCCAGCAGCTGGGGGGGACCCAACACTGAAGCTTTCTTT.

CDR3 loop: CASTPWGGRGHF. The CDR3 DNA is TGTGCCAGCACTCCTTGGGGGGGGCGCGGACATTTT. This sequence joins TRBV6-6 and TRBJ1-5; tentative D call: TRBD1 (6 bases). From germline, CDR1 is MNHNY and CDR2 SVGAGI (reference sequence). V lost 7 bases and J 16 bases, leaving 20 bases between the germline ends. This CDR3 has 12 amino acids.

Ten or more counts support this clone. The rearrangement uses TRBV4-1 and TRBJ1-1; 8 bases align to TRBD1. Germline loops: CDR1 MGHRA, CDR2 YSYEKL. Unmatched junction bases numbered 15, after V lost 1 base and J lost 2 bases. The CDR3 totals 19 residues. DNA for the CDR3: TGCGCCAGCAGCCAAGGTCGACAGGGGCTCACTTTCCTCAACACTGAAGCTTTCTTT. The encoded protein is CASSQGRQGLTFLNTEAFF.

The CDR3 protein is CASSLPGLLSYEQYF. The CDR3 coding sequence is TGCGCCAGCAGCCTCCCGGGACTGTTATCCTACGAGCAGTACTTC. The V gene is TRBV4-1, the J gene TRBJ2-7, with D maybe TRBD2 (6 bases). This CDR3 spans 15 amino acids. The germline V gene encodes CDR1 MGHRA and CDR2 YSYEKL. Between the trimmed V and J ends, which lost 4 bases and 1 base, there was a span of 14 bases.

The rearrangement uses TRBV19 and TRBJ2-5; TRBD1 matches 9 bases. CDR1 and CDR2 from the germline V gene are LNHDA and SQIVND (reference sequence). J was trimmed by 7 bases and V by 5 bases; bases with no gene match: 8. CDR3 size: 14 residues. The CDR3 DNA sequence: TGTGCCAGTAGTTTGGACAGGGGATACGGGACCCAGTACTTC. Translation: CASSLDRGYGTQYF.

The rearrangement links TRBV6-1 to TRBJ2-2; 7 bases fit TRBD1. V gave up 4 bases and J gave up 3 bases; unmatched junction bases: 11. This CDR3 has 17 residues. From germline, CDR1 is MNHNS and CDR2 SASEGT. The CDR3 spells CASSADRPRSYTGELFF. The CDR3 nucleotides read TGTGCCAGCAGTGCGGACAGGCCGCGGTCGTACACCGGGGAGCTGTTTTTT.

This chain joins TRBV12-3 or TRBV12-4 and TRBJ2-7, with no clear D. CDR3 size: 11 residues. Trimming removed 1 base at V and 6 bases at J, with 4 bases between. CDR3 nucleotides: TGTGCCAGCAGTTTAGTGGCCGAGCAGTACTTC. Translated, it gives CASSLVAEQYF.

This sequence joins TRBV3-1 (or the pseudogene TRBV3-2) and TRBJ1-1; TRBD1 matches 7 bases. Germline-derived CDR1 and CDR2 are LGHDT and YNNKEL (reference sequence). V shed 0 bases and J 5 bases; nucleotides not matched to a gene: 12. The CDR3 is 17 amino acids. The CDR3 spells CASSQDIEGGARTEAFF. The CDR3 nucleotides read TGTGCCAGCAGCCAAGATATTGAAGGGGGCGCCCGAACTGAAGCTTTCTTT.

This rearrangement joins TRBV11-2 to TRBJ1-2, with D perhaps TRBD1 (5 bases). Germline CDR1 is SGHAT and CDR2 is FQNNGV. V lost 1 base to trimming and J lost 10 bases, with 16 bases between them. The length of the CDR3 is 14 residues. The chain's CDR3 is CASSLGRTPGTYTF. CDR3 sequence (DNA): TGTGCCAGCAGCTTAGGCCGGACACCAGGCACCTACACCTTC.

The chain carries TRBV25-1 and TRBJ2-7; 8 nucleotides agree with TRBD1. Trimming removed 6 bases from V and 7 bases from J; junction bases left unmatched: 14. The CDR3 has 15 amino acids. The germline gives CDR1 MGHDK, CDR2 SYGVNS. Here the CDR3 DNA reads TGTGCCAGCAGCCTTTCGGGCAGGGGGCGCGAAGAGCAGTACTTC. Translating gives CASSLSGRGREEQYF.

DNA of the CDR3: TGTGCCAGCAGCCAGACAGGGGGCGTGAGCGCTTTCTTT. This codes for CASSQTGGVSAFF. The chain is built from TRBV5-5 and TRBJ1-1; TRBD1 agrees at 10 bases. This CDR3 spans 13 amino acids. Per the germline V gene, CDR1 is SGHKS and CDR2 is YYEKEE (reference sequence). Trimming took 4 bases from V and 11 from J; bases not matched to a gene: 8.

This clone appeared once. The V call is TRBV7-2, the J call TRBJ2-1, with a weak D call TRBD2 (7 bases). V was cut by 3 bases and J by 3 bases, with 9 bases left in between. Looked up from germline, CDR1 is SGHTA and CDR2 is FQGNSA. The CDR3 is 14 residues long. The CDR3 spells CASSLRGLYNEQFF. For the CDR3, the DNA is TGTGCCAGCAGCTTGCGGGGGCTCTACAATGAGCAGTTCTTC.

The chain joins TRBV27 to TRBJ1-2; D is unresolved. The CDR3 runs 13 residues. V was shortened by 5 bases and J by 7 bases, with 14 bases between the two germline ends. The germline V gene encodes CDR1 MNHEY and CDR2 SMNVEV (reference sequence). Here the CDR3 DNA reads TGTGCCAGCAGTCCTTCAGGTGTCGTTGGCTACACCTTC. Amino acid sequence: CASSPSGVVGYTF.